This is a list of T cell receptor beta chains from one sample in a study of OX40 agonist ivuxolimab in advanced cancers. Using immunoSEQ multiplex PCR, the repertoire was profiled, and TCRdb retains in-frame clones only, with some absent. This repertoire shows some 42,000 clones, 80% to 90% found once; its top ten account for roughly 4.5%. This material consisted of CD4+ or CD8+ T cells sorted from blood, taken in a trial of the OX40 agonist ivuxolimab. Receptor source: an adult with an advanced solid tumor such as melanoma, head and neck, liver or kidney cancer. CDR3s include the opening cysteine and the closing phenylalanine or tryptophan. The D gene is left open where the match is weak. Size is stated for part of the rows, as once, few or many counts, or as a class when the clone is expanded.

D,J,size,V,DNA,CDR3
NA,TRBJ1-1,NA,TRBV9,TGTGCCAGCAGCGCTGAAATGTACACTGAAGCTTTCTTT,CASSAEMYTEAFF
NA,TRBJ2-7,NA,TRBV7-9,TGTGCCAGCAGCCACCCTAACGACAGGGACTACTCCTACGAGCAGTACTTC,CASSHPNDRDYSYEQYF
TRBD1,TRBJ2-2,once,TRBV4-1,TGCGCCAGCGCCCCGGGACAGGGAATGTGGACCGGGGAGCTGTTTTTT,CASAPGQGMWTGELFF
NA,TRBJ2-2,NA,TRBV9,TGTGCCAGCAGCCCTCCGGCCGGGGAGCTGTTTTTT,CASSPPAGELFF
NA,TRBJ2-1,NA,TRBV19,TGTGCCATCCCAAGGGGTCAGTTTAATGAGCAGTTCTTC,CAIPRGQFNEQFF
NA,TRBJ1-1,NA,TRBV18,TGTGCCAGCTCACCAAGGGACACTGAAGCTTTCTTT,CASSPRDTEAFF
NA,TRBJ2-2,NA,TRBV6-1,TGTGCCAGCAGTGAAGTGTACTTTGACACCGGGGAGCTGTTTTTT,CASSEVYFDTGELFF
NA,TRBJ1-1,NA,TRBV5-1,TGCGCCAGCAGCTTGGTCTATAACACTGAAGCTTTCTTT,CASSLVYNTEAFF
NA,TRBJ1-6,NA,TRBV7-9,TGTGCCAGCACCCAGACTGGTTCACCCCTCCACTTT,CASTQTGSPLHF
TRBD1,TRBJ1-1,NA,TRBV5-1,TGCGCCAGCAGTCACTCCCGGGACAGGGTCCTGGGGACTGAAGCTTTCTTT,CASSHSRDRVLGTEAFF
NA,TRBJ1-3,NA,TRBV2,TGTGCCAGCAGTGAACAGGGAGGTTCTGGAAACACCATATATTTT,CASSEQGGSGNTIYF
NA,TRBJ2-3,NA,TRBV28,TGTGCCAGCAGTTCCCGGTCGGGTCCTGGCGGGTATACGCAGTATTTT,CASSSRSGPGGYTQYF
TRBD1,TRBJ2-3,NA,TRBV28,TGTGCCAGCAGTTTACTCGGGACAGGAGATACGCAGTATTTT,CASSLLGTGDTQYF
NA,TRBJ1-6,NA,TRBV2,TGTGCCAGCAGTGAGGACAGCTCCTATAATTCACCCCTCCACTTT,CASSEDSSYNSPLHF